This entry features one TCR beta chain sequence. What it binds is not known. The sample originates from a study of early T cells in non-severe SARS-CoV-2 infection. Study-wide context: Sequenced bulk RNA came from whole blood that was unsorted, and chains were unpaired. Study-level points and caveats: Reliance on VDJdb matching favored anti-spike CD8 responses; private and CD4 specificities were missed.

Unique molecular identifiers were attached to individual cDNA molecules. TCRdb independently ran MiXCR on the 5' RACE reads; one entry per CDR3 protein. The sample lists about 20,000 distinct CDR3 sequences; more than 5% were seen once. This receptor was obtained from an adult who was a healthcare worker with PCR-confirmed SARS-CoV-2 infection or an uninfected control (not recorded which). The sequencing here drew on whole blood, taken at baseline.

As DNA, the CDR3 is TGTGCCAGCAGCCACTCCAGGGGGGGGCTGTGGGAAGCTTTCTTT. Residues: CASSHSRGGLWEAFF. The rearrangement joins TRBV7-9 to TRBJ1-1, with 7 bases aligning to TRBD1. Trimming took 5 bases from V and 8 from J; bases not matched to a gene: 14. The germline gives CDR1 SEHNR, CDR2 FQNEAQ (reference sequence). The CDR3 loop spans 15 amino acids.